This T cell receptor beta chain comes out of a study of blood T cell repertoires in COVID-19 (TCRdb year 2020). Regarding the research as a whole: Collaborator samples came from the United States, Italy and Spain and covered acute and convalescent phases of COVID-19. Deeply sampled blood TCRbeta repertoires from subjects exposed to, actively infected with, or recovered from COVID-19 were included in the dataset. The prospective study material was composed of cDNA or gDNA derived from T cells, B-cell-depleted T cells, or PBMCs. The repertoires were made available in a free public database intended to serve as a resource for research on the immune response to SARS-CoV-2. The samples were drawn from the first 160 participants of the ongoing ImmuneRACE study and from roughly 1,300 subjects provided by 6 global collaborators. Sample metadata almost always included a de-identified subject ID, COVID-19 status, age in years and sex. HLA class I and class II types, where available, came from metadata supplied by the sample provider rather than from assay-based typing. Study-level results and caveats: The quantity of clinical and demographic metadata differed by source and by participant and was supplied without curation.

With regard to this clone: The target of this receptor is not known. Base qualities are not recorded, but no much larger clone differs from it by a single base.

The germline V gene encodes CDR1 SGDLS and CDR2 YYNGEE. The CDR3 contains 13 residues, cysteine and phenylalanine counted. The kept DNA is CDR3 alone, 39 bases in frame from the first base. V and J are truncated by 4 bases and 3 bases respectively, leaving an intervening sequence of 10 bases. TCRbeta CDR3 regions were amplified from genomic DNA by means of the immunoSEQ Assay, a bias-controlled multiplex PCR. The paper's processing steps were these. Within the assay, amplification of reference gene primers was used to estimate how many nucleated cells each sample contained. Sequence reads were collapsed and filtered to measure the absolute abundance of every unique TCRbeta CDR3 rearrangement. Productive Simpson clonality was computed per sample as the square root of Simpson's diversity index over productive rearrangements. As stored in TCRdb, this immuneACCESS dataset retains in-frame rearrangements with V and J assigned. A fraction of the clones does not appear; measured against another copy, unresolved V genes explain less than half of the discrepancy, and the remainder lacks a known reason. For V, J and clone size, that table is used; D and trimming come from the DNA. The sample has about 76,000 clones on record, roughly four fifths of them singletons. The top ten clonotypes cover under 35% of the sample.

Collaborating institutions collected whole blood in K2EDTA tubes following their own protocols. For TCRbeta analysis, collaborators shipped samples as frozen whole blood, isolated PBMCs, or DNA extracted from either of those sample types. The chain is assembled from TRBV9 and TRBJ2-5; the D gene is possibly TRBD1, with 5 bases matching. The TCR originated in a human donor in a cohort sampled during active COVID-19. The material sequenced was peripheral blood. The CDR3 corresponds to CASSSLGEETQYF. The nucleotide sequence is TGTGCCAGCAGCTCATTAGGGGAAGAGACCCAGTACTTC.